These 27 T cell receptor beta chains were sequenced from one sample in a study of Graves' ophthalmopathy and Graves' hyperthyroidism. Beta-chain TCR CDR3 regions were amplified from RNA transcripts. Following a first-round RT-PCR that used HTBI primers, a second-round multiplex PCR was carried out. TCRdb used MiXCR to reprocess the multiplex PCR reads, holding one entry per CDR3 protein. The sample includes hundreds of thousands of distinct CDR3 sequences, about a fifth seen only once; the top ten take about 40%. Sequencing was performed on peripheral blood. The receptors originated from a woman between 50 and 59 years old with Graves' ophthalmopathy.

This clonotype was counted at least ten times. The chain links TRBV12-3 or TRBV12-4 to TRBJ2-6, with D tentatively TRBD2 (6 bases). This CDR3 has 15 residues. Trimming shortened V by 7 bases and J by 1 base, and 11 bases separated the two germline ends. CDR3 DNA: TGTGCCAGCAAATCACGGGGGTCTGGGGCCAACGTCCTGACTTTC. The encoded protein is CASKSRGSGANVLTF.

The sample holds many counts of this clonotype. V gene TRBV11-2 combines with J gene TRBJ2-4; D possibly uses TRBD1 or TRBD2 (5 bases each). Trimming stripped 8 bases from V and 3 bases from J, with 5 bases between. The length of the CDR3 is 11 residues. The germline gives CDR1 SGHAT, CDR2 FQNNGV. CDR3 region: CASGGKNIQYF. CDR3 in DNA: TGTGCCAGCGGGGGCAAAAACATTCAGTACTTC.

In this sample, this clonotype turned up many times. The CDR3: CASSLDRGGGANPYEQYF. As DNA, the CDR3 is TGTGCCAGCAGCTTAGACCGGGGGGGGGGCGCGAACCCCTACGAGCAGTACTTC. The V gene is TRBV7-9, the J gene TRBJ2-7, with 8 bases lining up with TRBD2. V shed 1 base, J shed 2 bases, and the junction held 13 bases outside the gene matches. This CDR3 is 18 amino acids long. The germline gives CDR1 SEHNR, CDR2 FQNEAQ (reference sequence). Filled out from reference TRBV7-9 and TRBJ2-7, the complete variable domain reads DTGVSQNPRHKITKRGQNVTFRCDPISEHNRLYWYRQTLGQGPEFLTYFQNEAQLEKSRLLSDRFSAERPKGSFSTLEIQRTEQGDSAMYLCASSLDRGGGANPYEQYFGPGTRLTVT.

This chain links TRBV6-1 with TRBJ1-5; no clear D gene. There are 16 residues in the CDR3. Trimming took 2 bases from V and 1 from J, leaving 12 bases between them. The germline CDR1 and CDR2 sequences are MNHNS and SASEGT. The CDR3 loop is CASSEMWVASNQPQHF. The CDR3 coding sequence is TGTGCCAGCAGTGAAATGTGGGTAGCGAGCAATCAGCCCCAGCATTTT.

The chain recombines TRBV12-3 or TRBV12-4 with TRBJ1-2; TRBD1 agrees at 8 bases. This CDR3 spans 14 amino acids. With V trimmed by 9 bases and J by 3 bases, 9 bases remained unmatched. The CDR3 coding sequence is TGTGCCAGTAATGTCGGACAGGGCCACTATGGCTACACCTTC. Its translation is CASNVGQGHYGYTF.

This clonotype was recorded many times. This chain uses TRBV19 with TRBJ1-5, with 7 nucleotides matching TRBD1. The CDR3 consists of 15 residues. CDR1 and CDR2 (germline): LNHDA, SQIVND (reference sequence). Losses at the gene ends were 4 bases for V and 5 bases for J; bases not matched to a gene: 8. CDR3 sequence: CASSTHRDSYQPQHF. In DNA, the CDR3 is TGTGCCAGTAGTACCCACCGGGACAGCTATCAGCCCCAGCATTTT.

This clonotype has ten or more counts. In this CDR3 the conserved last residue, phenylalanine or tryptophan, is missing, so a read error is likely. The CDR3 DNA sequence: TGTGCCAGCAGTTTCTACAGGGGGTACGAGCAGTACCTC. Amino acid sequence: CASSFYRGYEQYL. The rearrangement links TRBV6-5 to TRBJ2-7; 8 positions agree with TRBD1. The germline V gene encodes CDR1 MNHEY and CDR2 SVGAGI. Unmatched junction bases numbered 3, after V lost 4 bases and J lost 4 bases. This CDR3 has 13 amino acids.

In this sample, this clonotype turned up many times. The V call is TRBV30, the J call TRBJ2-6, with no clear D. CDR1 is GTSNPN, CDR2 SVGIG, per germline (reference sequence). The V and J ends lost 1 base and 4 bases respectively, with 8 bases between them. CDR3 length: 14 amino acids. DNA of the CDR3: TGTGCCTGGAGTGGGTCAACCGGGGCCAACGTCCTGACTTTC. As protein: CAWSGSTGANVLTF.

This clonotype came up many times. This chain connects TRBV20-1 to TRBJ2-7, with D possibly being TRBD1 (5 bases). Germline V gives CDR1 DFQATT, CDR2 SNEGSKA (reference sequence). The CDR3 has 14 residues. V lost 4 bases, J lost 1 base, and 14 bases lay in between. CDR3 sequence reads: CSAIGLGESYEQYF. The DNA for the CDR3 is TGCAGTGCTATTGGTCTAGGGGAATCCTACGAGCAGTACTTC.

There are many counts of this clonotype. This chain links TRBV20-1 with TRBJ2-5; D may be TRBD1 (6 bases). CDR3 length equals 13 residues. V gave up 5 bases and J gave up 3 bases, with 13 bases separating them. Per germline, CDR1 DFQATT and CDR2 SNEGSKA (reference sequence). The CDR3 loop is CSAPRGKKETQYF. CDR3 DNA sequence: TGCAGTGCTCCAAGGGGGAAAAAAGAGACCCAGTACTTC.

This clonotype has at least ten counts. The chain employs TRBV27 and TRBJ1-2; TRBD1 agrees at 10 bases. Germline V lookup: CDR1 MNHEY, CDR2 SMNVEV (reference sequence). Trimming cost V 6 bases and J 3 bases; bases outside gene matches: 13. The CDR3 is 17 residues long. This chain's CDR3 is CASSPGGRDRGDYGYTF. The DNA for the CDR3 is TGTGCCAGCAGCCCAGGGGGAAGGGACAGGGGTGACTATGGCTACACCTTC.

This clonotype has at least ten counts. This chain joins TRBV11-2 and TRBJ2-5; 13 bases align to TRBD2. In germline, CDR1 is SGHAT, CDR2 FQNNGV. The length of the CDR3 is 18 residues. J gave up 1 base and V 5 bases, and 10 bases lay outside the gene matches. CDR3 protein: CASSDGTSGIGRQETQYF. DNA of the CDR3: TGTGCCAGCAGCGACGGGACTAGCGGGATTGGACGCCAAGAGACCCAGTACTTC.

This sequence joins TRBV20-1 and TRBJ1-3; possibly TRBD1 for D (5 bases). V lost 3 bases and J lost 3, with 12 bases in between. This CDR3 contains 14 residues. Per germline, CDR1 DFQATT and CDR2 SNEGSKA (reference sequence). The CDR3 sequence is CSARWDVGGNTIYF. The CDR3 nucleotides are TGCAGTGCTAGGTGGGACGTCGGTGGAAACACCATATATTTT.

This clonotype occurred many times. This rearrangement joins TRBV20-1 to TRBJ1-1; 10 nucleotides agree with TRBD1. CDR1 is DFQATT and CDR2 is SNEGSKA in the germline V gene (reference sequence). V lost 6 bases to trimming and J lost 5 bases; unmatched junction nucleotides: 3. The CDR3 runs to 12 residues. CDR3 in DNA: TGCAGTGCGGGACAGGGGAGGACTGAAGCTTTCTTT. As protein: CSAGQGRTEAFF.

This clonotype was seen at least ten times. The V gene is TRBV12-3 or TRBV12-4, the J gene TRBJ1-5, with a weak D call TRBD1 (5 bases). The CDR3 totals 14 residues. Trimming pared 6 bases from V and 2 bases from J, leaving 11 bases between. The CDR3 region is CASSPDRRNQPQHF. CDR3 nucleotides: TGTGCCAGCAGCCCCGACAGACGCAATCAGCCCCAGCATTTT.

The chain links TRBV11-1 to TRBJ1-2, with 7 nucleotides matching TRBD1. The CDR3 is 15 residues long. Germline-derived CDR1 and CDR2 are SGHAT and FQDESV (reference sequence). The V and J ends lost 5 bases and 4 bases, in that order; junction bases with no gene match: 10. CDR3 DNA: TGTGCCAGCAGCCACGGGACAGTTGATCGCTATGGCTACACCTTC. The encoded protein is CASSHGTVDRYGYTF. Based on the CDR3 plus reference TRBV11-1 and TRBJ1-2, the full variable domain is EAEVAQSPRYKITEKSQAVAFWCDPISGHATLYWYRQILGQGPELLVQFQDESVVDDSQLPKDRFSAERLKGVDSTLKIQPAELGDSAMYLCASSHGTVDRYGYTFGSGTRLTVV.

V usage is TRBV18 and J usage is TRBJ2-7; D is uncertain. V shed 0 bases and J shed 5 bases, with 8 bases lying between them. The CDR3 spans 13 residues. The germline V gene encodes CDR1 KGHSH and CDR2 LQKENI. Written as DNA, the CDR3 is TGTGCCAGCTCACCACCCGACTCTCACGAGCAGTACTTC. Its translation is CASSPPDSHEQYF.

This clonotype occurred many times. The V call is TRBV12-3 or TRBV12-4, the J call TRBJ1-5, with D tentatively TRBD1 (6 bases). V shed 5 bases and J shed 7 bases, with 18 bases lying between them. This CDR3 has 15 residues. The DNA for the CDR3 is TGTGCCAGCAGTATCTCGACAGGCGCGGGGCAGCCCCAGCATTTT. Translated: CASSISTGAGQPQHF.

This chain connects TRBV10-3 to TRBJ2-2; possible D gene TRBD2, 6 bases. Trimming pared 7 bases from V and 5 bases from J, leaving 11 bases between. Germline V gene lookup returns CDR1 ENHRY and CDR2 SYGVKD. The CDR3 covers 13 residues. Here the CDR3 DNA reads TGTGCCATCACCGGGGCGGGAACCGGGGAGCTGTTTTTT. It specifies CAITGAGTGELFF.

This clonotype has ten or more counts. The chain is built from TRBV29-1 and TRBJ1-1, with D uncertain. CDR1 SQVTM and CDR2 ANQGSEA come from the germline V gene. CDR3 length: 12 residues. Trimming left V 7 bases short and J 1 base short, with 10 bases between. CDR3 residues: CSASPPNTEAFF. CDR3 sequence (DNA): TGCAGCGCCTCCCCGCCGAACACTGAAGCTTTCTTT.

This clonotype was seen a few times. V is TRBV7-2 and J is TRBJ1-5, with D possibly being TRBD1 (5 bases). With 5 bases removed from V and 7 bases from J, the gap between germline ends came to 15 bases. The germline CDR1 and CDR2 sequences are SGHTA and FQGNSA. This CDR3 region has 14 residues. Here the CDR3 reads CASSLGGKGQPQHF. The CDR3 region has the DNA TGTGCCAGCAGCCTCGGCGGGAAGGGGCAGCCCCAGCATTTT.

This clonotype has a count of ten or more. The chain combines TRBV6-2 or TRBV6-3 with TRBJ2-7; D not resolved. Germline loops: CDR1 MNHEY, CDR2 SVGEGT. The V and J ends lost 3 bases and 2 bases respectively, with 11 bases between them. This CDR3 comprises 14 residues. CDR3 in amino acids: CASSYLTETYEQYF. CDR3 bases: TGTGCCAGCAGTTATCTAACAGAGACCTACGAGCAGTACTTC.

On this clonotype itself: A much larger clone lies one base from this, so it may be a read error. The J gene is TRBJ2-5, the V gene TRBV4-2; 8 bases agree with TRBD2. CDR3 length: 16 amino acids. Germline CDR1 reads LGHNA; CDR2 reads YNFKEQ. The CDR3 loop reads CASSQDTGGGRETLYF. As DNA, the CDR3 is TGTGCCAGCAGCCAAGATACGGGGGGGGGTCGGGAGACCCTGTACTTC.

This clonotype was counted many times. CDR3 region: CAWSVSMNTEAFF. The CDR3 DNA follows: TGTGCCTGGAGTGTTTCTATGAACACTGAAGCTTTCTTT. J is TRBJ1-1 and V is TRBV30; D gene uncertain. V was trimmed by 0 bases and J by 0 bases, leaving 5 bases between them. The CDR3 totals 13 residues. Germline loops: CDR1 GTSNPN, CDR2 SVGIG (reference sequence).

The table lists this clonotype with many counts. The J gene is TRBJ1-2, the V gene TRBV28; a possible D gene is TRBD1 (6 bases). Germline V lookup: CDR1 MDHEN, CDR2 SYDVKM. The CDR3 is 14 amino acids. Trimming removed 4 bases from V and 7 bases from J, with 16 bases in between. CDR3 region: CASSSPRNRVGYTF. The CDR3 DNA reads TGTGCCAGCAGTTCCCCCCGTAACAGGGTTGGCTACACCTTC.

CDR3 sequence reads: CASGGRNSNQPQHF. DNA for the CDR3: TGTGCCTCGGGCGGGAGGAATAGCAATCAGCCCCAGCATTTT. The chain links TRBV30 to TRBJ1-5; no clear D. CDR1 and CDR2 (germline): GTSNPN, SVGIG (reference sequence). The CDR3 length is 14 residues. With 7 bases removed from V and 0 bases from J, the gap between germline ends came to 13 bases. Combining the CDR3 with reference TRBV30 and TRBJ1-5 gives the whole variable domain SQTIHQWPATLVQPVGSPLSLECTVEGTSNPNLYWYRQAAGRGLQLLFYSVGIGQISSEVPQNLSASRPQDRQFILSSKKLLLSDSGFYLCASGGRNSNQPQHFGDGTRLSIL.

Turning to this clonotype: A much more abundant neighbour one base away suggests this may be a read error. Given the absence of the conserved phenylalanine or tryptophan at the CDR3 end, a read error is likely. The V gene is TRBV15, the J gene TRBJ2-7, with D possibly matching TRBD1 (6 bases). Trimming pared 6 bases from V and 3 bases from J, leaving 18 bases between. Germline CDR1 and CDR2: LNHNV and YYDKDF (reference sequence). The length of the CDR3 is 15 residues. The CDR3: CATREERGTHYEQYL. CDR3 nucleotide sequence: TGTGCCACCAGGGAAGAGAGGGGGACCCACTACGAGCAGTACCTC.